This T cell receptor beta chain was sequenced for a study of CXCR3-negative and CXCR3-positive naive CD8 T cells. Looking at the study overall: The libraries together contributed 150 million or so TRB reads, each supplying about 1.5 +/- 0.3 million. General study points: Between one naive subset and the other, surface CD5 was comparable, and TCR strength was inferred from TRB CDR3 properties. TRB CDR3 hydrophobicity was greater in CXCR3-positive naive cells than in CXCR3-negative naive cells.

For this clonotype: Its antigen remains unidentified.

UMI-tagged TRB cDNA libraries were built via 5' RACE. TCRdb processed the 5' RACE reads again and assigns one entry to each CDR3 protein, with no DNA. The repertoire table contains 100,000 to 150,000 distinct CDR3 sequences. There are 11 residues in the CDR3. The V gene's germline CDR1 is SNHLY and CDR2 FYNNEI. The source material was naive CXCR3+ CD8+ T cells from blood. Subset of the sample: CD45RO-CCR7+CD27+CD95- naive CD8+ T cells expressing CXCR3 (TNR3+). The chain combines TRBV2 with TRBJ2-2. This sequence was found in a human donor in good health. Some clones in this sample may be carry-over from other donors' samples. The chain's CDR3 is CASRVTGELFF.